The text below deals with one TCR beta chain. Deletions cut 6 bases from V and 4 bases from J, with 12 bases between. The V gene's germline CDR1 is KGHSH and CDR2 LQKENI. CDR3 length: 13 residues. The data were obtained in a study of blood T cell repertoires in COVID-19. Study summary: Acute and convalescent COVID-19 specimens originated in the United States, Italy and Spain. T cells, B-cell-depleted T cells, or PBMCs provided the cDNA or gDNA that served as material.

In the original processing: Amplification from reference gene primers served as the basis for estimated nucleated cell counts. Profiled with immunoSEQ multiplex PCR; TCRdb holds only in-frame clones, not every one. The V and J calls and clone size come from that table; D and trimming were worked out from the DNA. The table records 250,000 or so clones, more than 75% of them present only once. J is TRBJ1-2 and V is TRBV18; a weak D match, TRBD1 (5 bases). Sequenced input: peripheral blood. This sequence was found in a middle-aged woman who had recovered from COVID-19. The CDR3 protein is CASSRDSTYGYTF. CDR3 in DNA: TGTGCCAGCTCCCGCGACAGCACCTATGGCTACACCTTC.